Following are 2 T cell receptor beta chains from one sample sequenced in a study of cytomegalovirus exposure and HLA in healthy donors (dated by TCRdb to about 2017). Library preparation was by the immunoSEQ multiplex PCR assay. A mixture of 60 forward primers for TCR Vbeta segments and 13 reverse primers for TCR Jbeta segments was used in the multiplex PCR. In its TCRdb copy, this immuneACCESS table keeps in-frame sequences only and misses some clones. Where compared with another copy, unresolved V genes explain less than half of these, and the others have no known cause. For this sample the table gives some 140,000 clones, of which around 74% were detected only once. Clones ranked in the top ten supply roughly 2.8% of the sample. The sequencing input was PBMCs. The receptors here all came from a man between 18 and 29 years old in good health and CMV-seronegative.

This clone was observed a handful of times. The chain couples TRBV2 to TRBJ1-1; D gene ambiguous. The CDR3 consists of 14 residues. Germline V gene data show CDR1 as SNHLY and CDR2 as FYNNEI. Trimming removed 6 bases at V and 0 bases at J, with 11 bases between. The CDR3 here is CASRLDTMNTEAFF. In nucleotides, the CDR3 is TGTGCCAGCAGACTAGACACGATGAACACTGAAGCTTTCTTT.

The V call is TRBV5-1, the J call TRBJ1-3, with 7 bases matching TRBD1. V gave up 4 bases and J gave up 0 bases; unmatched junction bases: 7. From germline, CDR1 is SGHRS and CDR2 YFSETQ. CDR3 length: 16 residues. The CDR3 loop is CASSTRTGLSGNTIYF. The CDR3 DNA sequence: TGCGCCAGCAGCACCAGGACAGGCCTCTCTGGAAACACCATATATTTT.